This is a list of T cell receptor beta chains from one sample in a study of T-cell reconstitution after alpha-beta-depleted transplantation in children. TCRdb used MiXCR to reprocess the PCR reads, holding one entry per CDR3 protein. The data contain approximately 250,000 distinct CDR3 sequences, more than 7.5% of them singletons. Here the sequenced sample was PBMCs from the stem cell graft donor, taken from the stem cell graft. The receptors shown here come from a human donor who donated a stem cell graft to a child with SCID. Each CDR3 is given with its conserved first and last residue. The D gene is left open where the match is weak. Clone size is given for some rows only: seen once, a few or many times, or a class if the clone is expanded.

j_call,d_call,v_call,clone_size,cdr3_aa,cdr3_nt
TRBJ1-6,.,TRBV28,many,CASSPGVTYNSPLHF,TGTGCCAGCAGTCCTGGCGTCACCTATAATTCACCCCTCCACTTT
TRBJ1-1,.,TRBV5-5,many,CASSWGLVNTEAFF,TGTGCCAGCAGCTGGGGACTGGTTAACACTGAAGCTTTCTTT
TRBJ2-3,.,TRBV20-1,many,CSASRHTQYF,TGCAGTGCGTCAAGGCATACGCAGTATTTT
TRBJ2-1,TRBD2,TRBV12-3/TRBV12-4,many,CASSALGLAYNEQFF,TGTGCCAGCAGCGCGTTGGGACTAGCCTACAATGAGCAGTTCTTC
TRBJ1-1,.,TRBV3-1,many,CASSQNDPGTGAFF,TGTGCCAGCAGCCAAAACGACCCCGGGACCGGCGCTTTCTTT
TRBJ1-2,.,TRBV12-3/TRBV12-4,few,CASSPGQTANYGYTF,TGTGCCAGCAGTCCCGGACAGACTGCTAACTATGGCTACACCTTC
TRBJ1-1,.,TRBV12-3/TRBV12-4,many,CASRPGGPQNTEAFF,TGTGCCAGCAGGCCCGGGGGACCCCAGAACACTGAAGCTTTCTTT
TRBJ1-2,.,TRBV5-1,many,CASSLADTGGYTF,TGCGCCAGCAGCTTGGCCGATACGGGAGGCTACACCTTC
TRBJ2-1,TRBD2,TRBV5-1,many,CASSFGLAGYYNEQFF,TGCGCCAGCAGCTTCGGCCTAGCGGGATACTACAATGAGCAGTTCTTC
TRBJ2-2,.,TRBV18,.,CASSPVLHANTGELFF,TGTGCCAGCTCACCAGTACTGCACGCGAACACCGGGGAGCTGTTTTTT
TRBJ2-7,.,TRBV5-4,.,CASSHDPKGEQYF,TGTGCCAGCAGCCACGACCCGAAGGGGGAGCAGTACTTC
TRBJ2-7,TRBD1,TRBV20-1,many,CSAPRQGVEGEQYF,TGCAGTGCGCCCAGACAGGGGGTTGAAGGCGAGCAGTACTTC
TRBJ1-1,.,TRBV20-1,many,CSALYGGMNTEAFF,TGCAGTGCTTTATACGGGGGAATGAACACTGAAGCTTTCTTT
TRBJ1-1,.,TRBV5-1,many,CASSPGPGEDQAFF,TGCGCCAGCAGCCCGGGACCCGGCGAGGACCAAGCTTTCTTT
TRBJ2-3,TRBD2,TRBV20-1,.,CSARFGLAGSFDTQYF,TGCAGTGCTAGATTTGGACTAGCGGGGTCCTTCGATACGCAGTATTTT
TRBJ1-4,.,TRBV7-2,few,CASSLVSEKLFF,TGTGCCAGCAGCTTAGTAAGCGAAAAACTGTTTTTT
TRBJ2-3,TRBD1,TRBV6-1,many,CASIRQGATDTQYF,TGTGCCAGCATTCGACAGGGGGCCACAGATACGCAGTATTTT
TRBJ2-2,.,TRBV24-1,many,CATSDSTRGYTGELFF,TGTGCCACCAGTGATTCCACGCGGGGATACACCGGGGAGCTGTTTTTT
TRBJ1-5,.,TRBV5-1,many,CASSLEGAGQPQHF,TGCGCCAGCAGCTTGGAAGGGGCCGGTCAGCCCCAGCATTTT
TRBJ1-2,.,TRBV20-1,many,CSASLGGAPGYGYTF,TGCAGTGCTAGTCTTGGGGGGGCGCCGGGCTATGGCTACACCTTC
TRBJ1-4,.,TRBV10-3,many,CAISRTGRNSGLFF,TGTGCCATCAGCCGAACGGGACGAAACTCGGGACTGTTTTTT
TRBJ2-5,.,TRBV18,few,CASSPTIQGETQYF,TGTGCCAGCTCACCAACGATCCAGGGGGAGACCCAGTACTTC
TRBJ1-2,.,TRBV7-8,many,CASSLVDTVDYGYTF,TGTGCCAGCAGCTTAGTGGACACCGTCGACTATGGCTACACCTTC
TRBJ1-3,.,TRBV20-1,many,CSAESSGNTIYF,TGCAGTGCCGAGAGCTCTGGAAACACCATATATTTT
TRBJ2-7,.,TRBV7-9,.,CASSLDRPAISYEQYF,TGTGCCAGCAGCTTAGACCGGCCGGCTATCTCCTACGAGCAGTACTTC
TRBJ2-4,.,TRBV25-1,many,CASSGGAEAKNIQYF,TGTGCCAGCAGTGGGGGGGCTGAGGCCAAAAACATTCAGTACTTC
TRBJ2-1,.,TRBV5-1,few,CASSLAAGLIEQFF,TGCGCCAGCAGCTTGGCCGCGGGTCTCATCGAGCAGTTCTTC
TRBJ1-5,.,TRBV28,.,CASAFPGRFGNQPQHF,TGTGCCAGCGCCTTCCCCGGTCGGTTCGGCAATCAGCCCCAGCATTTT
TRBJ2-5,.,TRBV20-1,many,CSASRAAQETQYF,TGCAGTGCTAGCAGAGCGGCCCAAGAGACCCAGTACTTC
TRBJ1-4,.,TRBV11-2,many,CASSAGRRATNEKLFF,TGTGCCAGCAGCGCCGGGCGCAGGGCAACTAATGAAAAACTGTTTTTT
TRBJ1-4,.,TRBV5-5,many,CASSLIQATNEKLFF,TGTGCCAGCAGCTTGATTCAGGCAACTAATGAAAAACTGTTTTTT
TRBJ1-2,.,TRBV5-1,many,CASSLTTSYGYTF,TGCGCCAGCAGCTTGACAACTAGCTATGGCTACACCTTC
TRBJ1-5,TRBD1,TRBV6-5,many,CASSYDRGRQPQHF,TGTGCCAGCAGTTACGACAGGGGGCGTCAGCCCCAGCATTTT
TRBJ1-4,.,TRBV20-1,many,CSARATRLGGGEKLFF,TGCAGTGCTAGAGCTACCCGACTGGGCGGAGGAGAAAAACTGTTTTTT
TRBJ2-7,TRBD1,TRBV7-2,.,CASSQRQGADEQYF,TGTGCCAGCAGCCAAAGACAGGGGGCCGACGAGCAGTACTTC
TRBJ2-3,.,TRBV7-2,.,CASSFDRVVTDTQYF,TGTGCCAGCAGCTTCGATCGGGTGGTCACAGATACGCAGTATTTT
TRBJ2-3,TRBD1,TRBV7-3,many,CASSSGGGTDTQYF,TGTGCCAGCAGTTCAGGGGGCGGCACAGATACGCAGTATTTT
TRBJ1-1,.,TRBV12-3/TRBV12-4,.,CASSLSQLLAFF,TGTGCCAGCAGTTTAAGTCAGCTTTTAGCTTTCTTT
TRBJ2-5,.,TRBV12-3/TRBV12-4,many,CASSLFTQETQYF,TGTGCCAGCAGTTTATTTACCCAAGAGACCCAGTACTTC
TRBJ2-2,TRBD2,TRBV5-1,.,CASSFFRGLAGFDGELFF,TGCGCCAGCAGCTTTTTCCGAGGACTAGCGGGGTTCGACGGGGAGCTGTTTTTT